Listed below are T cell receptor beta chains from one sample, sequenced in a study of neurological immune-mediated disorders. TCRdb fed the 5' RACE reads into MiXCR, producing one record per CDR3 protein. The sample lists 25,000 to 35,000 distinct CDR3 sequences; about 16% were seen once. The material sequenced was CD4+ T cells from blood. Every receptor here comes from a female donor with HTLV-1-associated myelopathy (HAM/TSP). Both conserved end residues are part of each CDR3. The order of the fields is CDR3 protein, J gene, V gene, clone size. Clone size, where shown, is once, few, many, or a class for clones that have expanded.

CDR3aa: CASSADTTDYGYTF; j_gene: TRBJ1-2; v_gene: TRBV2; abundance: many
CDR3aa: CATSDRGQGQSGRATYNEQFF; j_gene: TRBJ2-1; v_gene: TRBV24-1; abundance: many
CDR3aa: CSAGTTNTGEMFF; j_gene: TRBJ2-2; v_gene: TRBV20-1; abundance: few
CDR3aa: CSAGAQGQGSGNTIYF; j_gene: TRBJ1-3; v_gene: TRBV20-1; abundance: .
CDR3aa: CSVDRGREETQYF; j_gene: TRBJ2-5; v_gene: TRBV29-1; abundance: many
CDR3aa: CASSDPRGNEQFF; j_gene: TRBJ2-1; v_gene: TRBV6-2/TRBV6-3; abundance: many
CDR3aa: CASRSGDRDTYEQYF; j_gene: TRBJ2-7; v_gene: TRBV5-1; abundance: many
CDR3aa: CASSSRGQEGNQPQHF; j_gene: TRBJ1-5; v_gene: TRBV10-2; abundance: many
CDR3aa: CASSYSPWRSTDTQYF; j_gene: TRBJ2-3; v_gene: TRBV28; abundance: many
CDR3aa: CAISESGQTPNF; j_gene: TRBJ2-7; v_gene: TRBV10-3; abundance: many
CDR3aa: CASSGPQGGEKLFF; j_gene: TRBJ1-4; v_gene: TRBV12-3/TRBV12-4; abundance: many
CDR3aa: CASSLAPDGYEQYF; j_gene: TRBJ2-7; v_gene: TRBV5-1; abundance: many
CDR3aa: CASSPGQKDETQYF; j_gene: TRBJ2-5; v_gene: TRBV14; abundance: many
CDR3aa: CASSIGTAQPQHF; j_gene: TRBJ1-5; v_gene: TRBV19; abundance: .
CDR3aa: CASSVGGTNSYNEQFF; j_gene: TRBJ2-1; v_gene: TRBV9; abundance: many
CDR3aa: CASSPRGGDTEAFF; j_gene: TRBJ1-1; v_gene: TRBV5-1; abundance: .
CDR3aa: CARRQKGGEQFF; j_gene: TRBJ2-1; v_gene: TRBV3-1; abundance: .
CDR3aa: CSVSGARGDTQYF; j_gene: TRBJ2-3; v_gene: TRBV20-1; abundance: many
CDR3aa: CASSTDRRTEAFF; j_gene: TRBJ1-1; v_gene: TRBV6-1; abundance: many
CDR3aa: CAISEGNEQFF; j_gene: TRBJ2-1; v_gene: TRBV10-3; abundance: many
CDR3aa: CASSSRLLGQPHTEQYF; j_gene: TRBJ2-7; v_gene: TRBV5-1; abundance: many
CDR3aa: CASSTSAGGLGGELFF; j_gene: TRBJ2-2; v_gene: TRBV9; abundance: many
CDR3aa: CASSLSGRQPQHF; j_gene: TRBJ1-5; v_gene: TRBV6-1; abundance: many
CDR3aa: CSARQETQYF; j_gene: TRBJ2-5; v_gene: TRBV20-1; abundance: many
CDR3aa: CASSHGLPSTDTQYF; j_gene: TRBJ2-3; v_gene: TRBV4-2; abundance: many
CDR3aa: CASSQTGRSSEQYF; j_gene: TRBJ2-7; v_gene: TRBV4-1; abundance: many
CDR3aa: CSARVPRGTGTRKETQYF; j_gene: TRBJ2-5; v_gene: TRBV20-1; abundance: many
CDR3aa: CASSPTGPLEAFF; j_gene: TRBJ1-1; v_gene: TRBV6-2/TRBV6-3; abundance: many
CDR3aa: CASSFPFDRPNTGELFF; j_gene: TRBJ2-2; v_gene: TRBV6-2/TRBV6-3; abundance: many
CDR3aa: CSFAPGNNEQFF; j_gene: TRBJ2-1; v_gene: TRBV20-1; abundance: many
CDR3aa: CASSLWTGGSDTQYF; j_gene: TRBJ2-3; v_gene: TRBV5-1; abundance: .
CDR3aa: CSASGGFATDTQYF; j_gene: TRBJ2-3; v_gene: TRBV20-1; abundance: .
CDR3aa: CSANPGPLSSDTQYF; j_gene: TRBJ2-3; v_gene: TRBV20-1; abundance: many
CDR3aa: CSARVREGAKNIQYF; j_gene: TRBJ2-4; v_gene: TRBV20-1; abundance: many
CDR3aa: CASRLNTEAFF; j_gene: TRBJ1-1; v_gene: TRBV12-3/TRBV12-4; abundance: medium-sized
CDR3aa: CASKTGSDTEAFF; j_gene: TRBJ1-1; v_gene: TRBV12-3/TRBV12-4; abundance: many
CDR3aa: CASSEISYNEQFF; j_gene: TRBJ2-1; v_gene: TRBV10-2; abundance: many
CDR3aa: CASSYTGLKQFF; j_gene: TRBJ2-1; v_gene: TRBV6-6; abundance: many
CDR3aa: CASRYGDSYNEQFF; j_gene: TRBJ2-1; v_gene: TRBV5-1; abundance: .